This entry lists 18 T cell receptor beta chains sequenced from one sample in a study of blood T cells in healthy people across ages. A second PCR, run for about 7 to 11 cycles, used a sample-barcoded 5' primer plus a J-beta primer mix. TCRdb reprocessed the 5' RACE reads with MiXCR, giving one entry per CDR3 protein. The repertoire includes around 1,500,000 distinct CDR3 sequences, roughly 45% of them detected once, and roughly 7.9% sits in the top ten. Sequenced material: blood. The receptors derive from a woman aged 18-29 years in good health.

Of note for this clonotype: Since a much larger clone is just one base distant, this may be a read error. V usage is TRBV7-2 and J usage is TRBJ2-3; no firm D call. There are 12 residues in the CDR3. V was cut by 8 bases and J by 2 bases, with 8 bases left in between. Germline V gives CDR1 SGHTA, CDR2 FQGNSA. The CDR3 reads CASVWLTDTQYF. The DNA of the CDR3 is TGTGCCAGCGTGTGGCTCACAGATACGCAGTATTTT.

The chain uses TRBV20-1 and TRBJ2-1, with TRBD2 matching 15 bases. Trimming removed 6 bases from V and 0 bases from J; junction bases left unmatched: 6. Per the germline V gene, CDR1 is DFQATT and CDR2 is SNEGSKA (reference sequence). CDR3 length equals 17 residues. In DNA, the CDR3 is TGCAGTGCCCTGGGACTAGCGGGGGGCTCCTCCTACAATGAGCAGTTCTTC. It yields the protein CSALGLAGGSSYNEQFF.

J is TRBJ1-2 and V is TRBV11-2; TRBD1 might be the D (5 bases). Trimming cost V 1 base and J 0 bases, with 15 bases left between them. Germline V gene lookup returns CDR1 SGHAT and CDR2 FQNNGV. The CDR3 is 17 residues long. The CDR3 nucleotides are TGTGCCAGCAGCTTAGGAGCGGGGGTCGGCTCTAACTATGGCTACACCTTC. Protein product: CASSLGAGVGSNYGYTF.

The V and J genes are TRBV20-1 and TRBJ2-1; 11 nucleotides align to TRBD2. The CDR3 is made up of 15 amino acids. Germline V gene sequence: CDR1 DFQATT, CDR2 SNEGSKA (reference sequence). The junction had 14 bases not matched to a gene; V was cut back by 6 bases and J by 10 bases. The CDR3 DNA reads TGCAGTGCCACCCTCGGGACTAGCGGAGAGGGGGAGCAGTTCTTC. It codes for CSATLGTSGEGEQFF.

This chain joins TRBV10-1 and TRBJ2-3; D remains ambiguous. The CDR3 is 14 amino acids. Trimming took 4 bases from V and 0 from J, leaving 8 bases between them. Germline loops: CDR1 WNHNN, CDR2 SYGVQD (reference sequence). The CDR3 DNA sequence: TGCGCCAGCAGTGGAAAACTAAGCACAGATACGCAGTATTTT. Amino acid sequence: CASSGKLSTDTQYF.

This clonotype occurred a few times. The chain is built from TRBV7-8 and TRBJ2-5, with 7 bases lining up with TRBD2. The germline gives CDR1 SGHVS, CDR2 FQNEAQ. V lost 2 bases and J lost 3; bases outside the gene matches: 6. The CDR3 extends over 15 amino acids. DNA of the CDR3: TGTGCCAGCAGCTTACTGACTAGCACCAAAGAGACCCAGTACTTC. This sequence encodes CASSLLTSTKETQYF. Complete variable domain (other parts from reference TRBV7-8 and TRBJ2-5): GAGVSQSPRYKVAKRGQDVALRCDPISGHVSLFWYQQALGQGPEFLTYFQNEAQLDKSGLPSDRFFAERPEGSVSTLKIQRTQQEDSAVYLCASSLLTSTKETQYFGPGTRLLVL.

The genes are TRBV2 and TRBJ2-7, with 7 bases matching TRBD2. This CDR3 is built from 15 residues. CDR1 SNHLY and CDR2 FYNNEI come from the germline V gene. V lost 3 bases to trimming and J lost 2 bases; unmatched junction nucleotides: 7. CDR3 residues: CASSDMAAGAYEQYF. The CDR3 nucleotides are TGTGCCAGCAGTGATATGGCCGCGGGGGCCTACGAGCAGTACTTC.

The CDR3 DNA reads TGTGCCAGCAGTCGTAGGGTCGGGGGGTCCAATCTTCTAGCCAAAAACATTCAGTACTTC. As protein: CASSRRVGGSNLLAKNIQYF. V gene TRBV9 combines with J gene TRBJ2-4; 7 bases match TRBD2. Germline values: CDR1 SGDLS, CDR2 YYNGEE. The CDR3 consists of 20 residues. With 5 bases clipped from V and 0 bases from J, the junction kept 20 bases outside the gene matches.

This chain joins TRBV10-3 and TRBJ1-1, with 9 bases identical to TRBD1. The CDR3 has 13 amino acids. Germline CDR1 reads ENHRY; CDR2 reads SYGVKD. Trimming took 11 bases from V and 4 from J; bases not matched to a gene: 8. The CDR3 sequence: CARKQGAGTEAFF. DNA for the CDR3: TGTGCCCGCAAACAGGGGGCTGGCACTGAAGCTTTCTTT.

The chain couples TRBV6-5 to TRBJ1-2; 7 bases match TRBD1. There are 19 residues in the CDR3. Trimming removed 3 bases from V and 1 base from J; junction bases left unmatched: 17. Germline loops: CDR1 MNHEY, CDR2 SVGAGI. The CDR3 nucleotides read TGTGCCAGCAGTTATCTCCTGCCAGGGGGAGAAGCCCTTAACTATGGCTACACCTTC. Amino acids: CASSYLLPGGEALNYGYTF.

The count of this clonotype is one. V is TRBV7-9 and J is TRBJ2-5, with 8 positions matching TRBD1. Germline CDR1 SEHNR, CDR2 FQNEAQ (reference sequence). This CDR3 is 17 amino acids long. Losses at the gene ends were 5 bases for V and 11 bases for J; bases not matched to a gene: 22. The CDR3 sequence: CASSLMIVDRGGNEQYF. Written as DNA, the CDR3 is TGTGCCAGCAGCCTCATGATTGTTGACAGGGGAGGCAATGAGCAGTACTTC. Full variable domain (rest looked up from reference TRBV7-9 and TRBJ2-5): DTGVSQNPRHKITKRGQNVTFRCDPISEHNRLYWYRQTLGQGPEFLTYFQNEAQLEKSRLLSDRFSAERPKGSFSTLEIQRTEQGDSAMYLCASSLMIVDRGGNEQYFGPGTRLLVL.

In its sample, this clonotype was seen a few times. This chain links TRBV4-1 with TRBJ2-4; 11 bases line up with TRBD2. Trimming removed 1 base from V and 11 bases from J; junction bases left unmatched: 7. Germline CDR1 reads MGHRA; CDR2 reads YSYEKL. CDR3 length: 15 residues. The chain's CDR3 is CASSQGTGLAGLQYF. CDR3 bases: TGCGCCAGCAGCCAAGGGACAGGACTAGCGGGCCTTCAGTACTTC.

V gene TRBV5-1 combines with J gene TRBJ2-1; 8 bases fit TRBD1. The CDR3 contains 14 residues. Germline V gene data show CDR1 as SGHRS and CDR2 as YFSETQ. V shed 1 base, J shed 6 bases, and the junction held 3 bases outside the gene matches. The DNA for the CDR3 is TGCGCCAGCAGCTTGAACGACAGGGGCAATGAGCAGTTCTTC. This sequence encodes CASSLNDRGNEQFF.

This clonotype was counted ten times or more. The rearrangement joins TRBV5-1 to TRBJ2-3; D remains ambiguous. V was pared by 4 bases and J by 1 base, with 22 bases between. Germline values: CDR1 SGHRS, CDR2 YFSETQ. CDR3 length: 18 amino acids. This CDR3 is CASSLDPRVPTGTDTQYF. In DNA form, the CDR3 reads TGCGCCAGCAGCCTGGACCCCCGGGTCCCGACGGGCACAGATACGCAGTATTTT.

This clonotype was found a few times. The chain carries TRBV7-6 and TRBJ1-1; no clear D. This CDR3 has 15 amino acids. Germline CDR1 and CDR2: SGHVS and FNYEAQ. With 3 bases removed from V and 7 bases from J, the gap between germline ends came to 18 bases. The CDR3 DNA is TGTGCCAGCAGCTTTCACCTACAAAGACCCTATGAAGCTTTCTTT. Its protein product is CASSFHLQRPYEAFF.

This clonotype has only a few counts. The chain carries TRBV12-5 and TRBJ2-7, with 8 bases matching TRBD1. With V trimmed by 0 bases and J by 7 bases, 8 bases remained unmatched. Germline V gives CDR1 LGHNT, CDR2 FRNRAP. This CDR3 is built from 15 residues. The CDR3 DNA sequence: TGTGCTAGTGGTTTGGTACTTACCAGGGGGCTTGAGCAGTACTTC. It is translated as CASGLVLTRGLEQYF. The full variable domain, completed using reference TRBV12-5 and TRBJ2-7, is DARVTQTPRHKVTEMGQEVTMRCQPILGHNTVFWYRQTMMQGLELLAYFRNRAPLDDSGMPKDRFSAEMPDATLATLKIQPSEPRDSAVYFCASGLVLTRGLEQYFGPGTRLTVT.

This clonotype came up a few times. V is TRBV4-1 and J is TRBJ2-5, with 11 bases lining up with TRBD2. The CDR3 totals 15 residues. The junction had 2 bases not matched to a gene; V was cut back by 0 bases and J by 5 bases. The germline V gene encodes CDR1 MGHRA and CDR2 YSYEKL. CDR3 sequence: CASSQEGLAAETQYF. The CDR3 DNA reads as TGCGCCAGCAGCCAAGAGGGACTAGCGGCGGAGACCCAGTACTTC.

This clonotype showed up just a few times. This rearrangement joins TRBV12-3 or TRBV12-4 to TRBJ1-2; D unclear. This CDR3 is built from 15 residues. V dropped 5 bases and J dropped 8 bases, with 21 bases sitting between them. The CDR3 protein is CASSPPGVRAKGYTF. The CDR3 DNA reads TGTGCCAGCAGTCCGCCTGGAGTTCGAGCGAAAGGCTACACCTTC.